The entry below describes one T cell receptor (beta chain). Its target is not known. Within the sample, other DNA sequences also encode this same CDR3. The sample comes from a study of shared clonotypes between healthy human individuals. Whole-study results and caveats: Naive subsets generally exceeded memory subsets in estimated richness.

The table came from immunoSEQ multiplex PCR; TCRdb's copy has only in-frame clones and leaves some out. Seen here are about 1.4 million clones, over 95% observed once, and the top ten hold roughly 1.2%. It was into CD45RA+ naive and CD45RA-negative memory subsets that the CD4+ cells were split. CDR3 length: 16 amino acids. The V end lost 0 bases, the J end lost 1 base, and 11 bases lay between the germline ends. Germline V gives CDR1 SGHTA, CDR2 FQGTGA. Input material: naive CD4+ T cells sorted from blood. Described subset: CD45RA+ positively selected. This receptor was identified in a young man in good health. The rearrangement links TRBV7-3 to TRBJ2-3, with a tentative D call TRBD2 (6 bases). The DNA for the CDR3 is TGTGCCAGCAGCTTAACGGGGGGAAGTGGCACAGATACGCAGTATTTT. It codes for CASSLTGGSGTDTQYF.